This record concerns one T cell receptor (beta chain) sequence. This clonotype was observed a few times. The antigen it binds to is not known. Per-nucleotide qualities are absent, and no much larger clonotype sits a single base away. Sequencing instrument: Illumina HiSeq 2000. TCR beta chain libraries were generated by multiplex PCR amplification. The amplified TCR beta chain products were analyzed by high-throughput sequencing. TCRdb reran the public reads through fastp at Q25 and MiXCR, keeping productive beta chains. Here each entry gathers all rows of one CDR3 protein and keeps the most common genes and DNA. Present in this sample are around 230,000 distinct CDR3 sequences, 30% to 35% of which were seen just once. The ten largest clones take up approximately 3.3% of the sample. This sample was taken from a study of breast tumors, draining lymph nodes, adjacent tissues listed by TCRdb under 2016. With regard to the full study: TCR beta repertoires were compared across tumor, adjacent nontumor tissue and axillary lymph nodes obtained from breast cancer patients. In human breast cancer, the study set out to assess how tumor, surrounding tissue and draining lymph node repertoires relate to one another and whether T cells might be exchanged between them. Overall results and qualifications from the work: The conclusion that tumor T cells originate in lymph nodes was framed as consistent with a hypothesis rather than directly demonstrated. Tumors showed preferential V and J gene usage, and their T-cell repertoire diversity fell below that of lymph nodes yet above that of nontumor tissue. In luminal-like breast cancer, tumor and nontumor tissue repertoires resembled each other significantly more than in basal-like breast cancer. The data were considered consistent with the idea that most tumor T cells come from the lymph node and then expand in tumor tissue.

CDR1 and CDR2, per the germline V gene, are SGHRS and YFSETQ. Compared with germline, V lacks 0 bases and J lacks 4 bases; bases without a gene match: 5. Taken from cysteine to phenylalanine, the CDR3 has 15 residues. Only the CDR3 region is kept as DNA, spanning 45 bases read in frame from base 1. Lymph node samples came from the axillary draining lymph nodes of breast cancer patients. Here the chain combines TRBV5-1 and TRBJ2-5; 8 nucleotides in the junction match TRBD1. Input material: axillary lymph node tissue. This TCR came from a female donor with breast cancer. Some clones in this sample may be carry-over from other donors' samples. The nucleotides are TGCGCCAGCAGCTTGGCCAACAGGGGGGCAGAGACCCAGTACTTC. Its translation reads: CASSLANRGAETQYF.